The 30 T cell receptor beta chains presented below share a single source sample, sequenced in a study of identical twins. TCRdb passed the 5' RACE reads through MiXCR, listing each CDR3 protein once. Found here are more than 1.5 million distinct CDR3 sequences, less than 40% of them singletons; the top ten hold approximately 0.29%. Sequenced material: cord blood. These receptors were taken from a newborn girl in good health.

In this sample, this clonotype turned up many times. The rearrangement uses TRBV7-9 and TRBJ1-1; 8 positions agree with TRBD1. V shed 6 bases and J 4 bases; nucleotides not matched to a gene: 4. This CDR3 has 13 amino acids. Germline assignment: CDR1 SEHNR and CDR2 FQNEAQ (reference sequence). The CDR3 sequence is CASRIGQGTEAFF. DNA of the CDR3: TGTGCCAGCAGGATCGGACAGGGCACTGAAGCTTTCTTT.

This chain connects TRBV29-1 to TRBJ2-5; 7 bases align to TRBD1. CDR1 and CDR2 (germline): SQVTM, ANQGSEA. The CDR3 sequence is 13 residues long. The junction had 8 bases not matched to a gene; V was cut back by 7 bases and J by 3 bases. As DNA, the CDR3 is TGCAGCGCCTCTAGCACAGGGGAAGAGACCCAGTACTTC. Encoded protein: CSASSTGEETQYF.

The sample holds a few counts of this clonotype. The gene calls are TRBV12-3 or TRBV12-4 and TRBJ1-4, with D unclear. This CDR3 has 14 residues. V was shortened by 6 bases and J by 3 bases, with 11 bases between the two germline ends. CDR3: CASRGSSPNEKLFF. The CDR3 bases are TGTGCCAGCAGGGGAAGTTCCCCTAATGAAAAACTGTTTTTT.

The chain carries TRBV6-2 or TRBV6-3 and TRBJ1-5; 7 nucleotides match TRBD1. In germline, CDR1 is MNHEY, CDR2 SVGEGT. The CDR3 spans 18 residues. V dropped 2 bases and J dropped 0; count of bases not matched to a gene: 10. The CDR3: CASSYRQGRLFSNQPQHF. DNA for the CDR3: TGTGCCAGCAGTTACAGACAGGGCCGCCTGTTTAGCAATCAGCCCCAGCATTTT.

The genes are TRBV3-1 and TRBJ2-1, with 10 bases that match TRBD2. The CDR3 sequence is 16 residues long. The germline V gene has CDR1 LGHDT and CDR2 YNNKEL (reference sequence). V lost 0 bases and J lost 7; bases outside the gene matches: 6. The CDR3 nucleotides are TGTGCCAGCAGCCAAGAGTCCCTAGCGGGAGTAAATGAGCAGTTCTTC. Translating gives CASSQESLAGVNEQFF.

CDR3 in amino acids: CASSLEPRRPPSYNEQFF. In nucleotides, the CDR3 is TGTGCCAGCAGCTTAGAACCCCGTCGGCCTCCTTCCTACAATGAGCAGTTCTTC. The V call is TRBV11-2, the J call TRBJ2-1, with D unresolved. V was shortened by 0 bases and J by 1 base, with 16 bases between the two germline ends. The CDR3 has 18 residues. CDR1 is SGHAT and CDR2 is FQNNGV in the germline V gene.

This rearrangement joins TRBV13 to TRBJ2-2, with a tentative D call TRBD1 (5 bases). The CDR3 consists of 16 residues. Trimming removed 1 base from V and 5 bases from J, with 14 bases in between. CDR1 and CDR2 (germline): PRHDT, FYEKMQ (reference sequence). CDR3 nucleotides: TGTGCCAGCAGCTTAGTGGCGCAGGGTAGGACCGGGGAGCTGTTTTTT. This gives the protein CASSLVAQGRTGELFF.

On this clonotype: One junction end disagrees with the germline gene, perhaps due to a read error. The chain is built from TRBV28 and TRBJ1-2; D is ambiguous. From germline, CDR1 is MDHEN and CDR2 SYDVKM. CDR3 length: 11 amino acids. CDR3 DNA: TGTGCCTGCAGTCCGACCTTTGGGTACACCTTC. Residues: CACSPTFGYTF.

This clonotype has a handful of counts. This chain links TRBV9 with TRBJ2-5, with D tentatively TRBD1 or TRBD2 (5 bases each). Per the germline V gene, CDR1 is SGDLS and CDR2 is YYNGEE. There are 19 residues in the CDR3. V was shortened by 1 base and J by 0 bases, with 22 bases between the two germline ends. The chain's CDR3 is CASSVRGRLGVGNQETQYF. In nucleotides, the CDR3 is TGTGCCAGCAGCGTACGCGGCAGGCTGGGGGTGGGTAACCAAGAGACCCAGTACTTC. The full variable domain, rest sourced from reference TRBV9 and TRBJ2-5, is DSGVTQTPKHLITATGQRVTLRCSPRSGDLSVYWYQQSLDQGLQFLIQYYNGEERAKGNILERFSAQQFPDLHSELNLSSLELGDSALYFCASSVRGRLGVGNQETQYFGPGTRLLVL.

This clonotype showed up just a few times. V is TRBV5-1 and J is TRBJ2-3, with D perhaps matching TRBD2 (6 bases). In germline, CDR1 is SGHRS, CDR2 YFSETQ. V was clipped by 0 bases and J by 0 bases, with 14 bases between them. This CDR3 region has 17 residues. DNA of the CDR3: TGCGCCAGCAGCTTGGATTGGGCAGGGAGGAGCACAGATACGCAGTATTTT. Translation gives CASSLDWAGRSTDTQYF.

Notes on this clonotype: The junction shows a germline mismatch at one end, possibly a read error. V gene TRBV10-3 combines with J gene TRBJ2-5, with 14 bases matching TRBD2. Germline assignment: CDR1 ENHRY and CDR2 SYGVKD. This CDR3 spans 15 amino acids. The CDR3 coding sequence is TGTGCCATCAGTCGACTAGCGGGAGGGCAAGGGACCCAGTACTTC. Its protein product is CAISRLAGGQGTQYF.

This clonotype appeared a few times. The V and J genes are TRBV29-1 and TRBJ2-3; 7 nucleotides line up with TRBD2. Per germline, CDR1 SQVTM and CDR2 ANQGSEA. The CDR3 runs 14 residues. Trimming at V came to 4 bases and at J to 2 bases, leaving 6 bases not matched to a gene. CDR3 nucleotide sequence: TGCAGCGTTGGGGGTGGGGGGGTCACAGATACGCAGTATTTT. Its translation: CSVGGGGVTDTQYF.

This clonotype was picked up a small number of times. The CDR3, as DNA: TGTGCCAGCAGTTTCAGTTGGCAGGGGGCGATCACAGATACGCAGTATTTT. This sequence encodes CASSFSWQGAITDTQYF. The chain recombines TRBV28 with TRBJ2-3; 8 positions match TRBD1. The CDR3 contains 17 residues. Trimming cost V 3 bases and J 2 bases; bases outside gene matches: 10. From germline, CDR1 is MDHEN and CDR2 SYDVKM. Together with reference TRBV28 and TRBJ2-3, the CDR3 gives the full variable domain: DVKVTQSSRYLVKRTGEKVFLECVQDMDHENMFWYRQDPGLGLRLIYFSYDVKMKEKGDIPEGYSVSREKKERFSLILESASTNQTSMYLCASSFSWQGAITDTQYFGPGTRLTVL.

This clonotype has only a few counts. This CDR3 reads CSASSAPPYNEQFF. The CDR3 nucleotides read TGCAGTGCTAGTTCAGCTCCTCCCTACAATGAGCAGTTCTTC. V and J are TRBV20-1 and TRBJ2-1; D gene unclear. The ends were cut back, 3 bases at V and 2 bases at J, with 11 bases in the middle. Germline assignment: CDR1 DFQATT and CDR2 SNEGSKA (reference sequence). This CDR3 has 14 residues.

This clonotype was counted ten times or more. CDR3 protein: CAISGTGEETQYF. CDR3 nucleotide sequence: TGTGCCATCAGTGGGACAGGGGAAGAGACCCAGTACTTC. The rearrangement links TRBV10-3 to TRBJ2-5, with TRBD1 matching over 9 bases. There are 13 residues in the CDR3. In germline, CDR1 is ENHRY, CDR2 SYGVKD. The ends lost 4 bases at V and 3 bases at J; junction bases unmatched: 0.

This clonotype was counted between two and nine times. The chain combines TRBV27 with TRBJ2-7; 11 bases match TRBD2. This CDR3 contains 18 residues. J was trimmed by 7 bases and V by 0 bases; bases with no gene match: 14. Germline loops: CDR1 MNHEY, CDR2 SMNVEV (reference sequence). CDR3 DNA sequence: TGTGCCAGCAGTTTATCCTTTCTTAGCGGGAGGGAATACAATGAGCAGTACTTC. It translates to CASSLSFLSGREYNEQYF.

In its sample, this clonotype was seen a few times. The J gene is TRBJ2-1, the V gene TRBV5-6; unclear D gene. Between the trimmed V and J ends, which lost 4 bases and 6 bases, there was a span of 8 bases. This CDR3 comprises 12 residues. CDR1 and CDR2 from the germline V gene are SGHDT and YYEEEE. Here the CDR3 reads CASSKILNEQFF. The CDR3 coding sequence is TGTGCCAGCAGCAAAATACTCAATGAGCAGTTCTTC.

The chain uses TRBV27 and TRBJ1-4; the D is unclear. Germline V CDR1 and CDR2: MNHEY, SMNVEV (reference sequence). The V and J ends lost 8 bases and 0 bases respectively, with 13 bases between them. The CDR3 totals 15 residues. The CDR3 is CASGPRSSTNEKLFF. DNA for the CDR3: TGTGCCAGCGGACCCCGTAGCTCAACTAATGAAAAACTGTTTTTT.

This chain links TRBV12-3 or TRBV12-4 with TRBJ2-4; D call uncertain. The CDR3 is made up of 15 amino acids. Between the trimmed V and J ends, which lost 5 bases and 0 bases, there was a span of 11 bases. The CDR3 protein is CASSSAFLAKNIQYF. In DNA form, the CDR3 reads TGTGCCAGCAGTAGTGCGTTTCTAGCCAAAAACATTCAGTACTTC.

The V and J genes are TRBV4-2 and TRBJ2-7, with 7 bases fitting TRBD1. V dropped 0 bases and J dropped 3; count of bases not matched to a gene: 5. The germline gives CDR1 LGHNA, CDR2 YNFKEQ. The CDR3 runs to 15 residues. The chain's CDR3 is CASSQDERQGYEQYF. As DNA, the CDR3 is TGTGCCAGCAGCCAAGATGAGAGACAGGGCTACGAGCAGTACTTC.

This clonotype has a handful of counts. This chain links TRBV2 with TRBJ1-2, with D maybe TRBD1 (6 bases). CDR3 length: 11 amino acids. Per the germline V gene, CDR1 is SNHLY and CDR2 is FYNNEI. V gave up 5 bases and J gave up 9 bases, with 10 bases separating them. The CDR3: CASSPRDSYTF. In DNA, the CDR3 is TGTGCCAGCAGTCCCCGGGACAGCTACACCTTC. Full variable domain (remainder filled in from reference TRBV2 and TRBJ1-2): EPEVTQTPSHQVTQMGQEVILRCVPISNHLYFYWYRQILGQKVEFLVSFYNNEISEKSEIFDDQFSVERPDGSNFTLKIRSTKLEDSAMYFCASSPRDSYTFGSGTRLTVV.

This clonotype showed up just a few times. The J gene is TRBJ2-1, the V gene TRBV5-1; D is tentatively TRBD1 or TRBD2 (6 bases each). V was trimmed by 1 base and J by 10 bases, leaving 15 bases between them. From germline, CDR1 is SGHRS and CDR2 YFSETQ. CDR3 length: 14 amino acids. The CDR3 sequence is CASSLPGPGAEQFF. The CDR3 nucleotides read TGCGCCAGCAGCTTGCCCGGACCGGGGGCCGAGCAGTTCTTC.

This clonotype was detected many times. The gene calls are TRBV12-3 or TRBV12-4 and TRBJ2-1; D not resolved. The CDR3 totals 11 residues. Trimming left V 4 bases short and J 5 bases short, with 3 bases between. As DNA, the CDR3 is TGTGCCAGCAGTTATCACAATGAGCAGTTCTTC. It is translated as CASSYHNEQFF.

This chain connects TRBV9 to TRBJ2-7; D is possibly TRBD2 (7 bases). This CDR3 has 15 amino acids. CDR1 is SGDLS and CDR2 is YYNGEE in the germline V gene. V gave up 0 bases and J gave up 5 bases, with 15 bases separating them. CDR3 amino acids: CASSVEGGAYNEQYF. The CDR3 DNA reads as TGTGCCAGCAGCGTAGAGGGGGGGGCTTACAACGAGCAGTACTTC.

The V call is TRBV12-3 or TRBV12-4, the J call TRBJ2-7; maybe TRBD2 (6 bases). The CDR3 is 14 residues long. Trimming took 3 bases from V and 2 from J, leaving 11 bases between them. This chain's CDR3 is CASSFSSSAYEQYF. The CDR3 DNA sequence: TGTGCCAGCAGTTTCAGTTCTAGCGCCTACGAGCAGTACTTC.

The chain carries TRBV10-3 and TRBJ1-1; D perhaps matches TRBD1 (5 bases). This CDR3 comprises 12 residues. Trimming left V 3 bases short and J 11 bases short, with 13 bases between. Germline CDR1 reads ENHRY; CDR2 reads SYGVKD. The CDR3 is CAISEVGGEAFF. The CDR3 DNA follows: TGTGCCATCAGTGAAGTCGGGGGTGAGGCTTTCTTT.

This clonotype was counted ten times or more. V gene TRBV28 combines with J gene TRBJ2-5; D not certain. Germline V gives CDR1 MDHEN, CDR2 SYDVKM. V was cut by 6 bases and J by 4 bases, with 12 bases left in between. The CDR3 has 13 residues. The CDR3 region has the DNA TGTGCCAGCAGAGTCTCCTCGGGAGAGACCCAGTACTTC. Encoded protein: CASRVSSGETQYF.

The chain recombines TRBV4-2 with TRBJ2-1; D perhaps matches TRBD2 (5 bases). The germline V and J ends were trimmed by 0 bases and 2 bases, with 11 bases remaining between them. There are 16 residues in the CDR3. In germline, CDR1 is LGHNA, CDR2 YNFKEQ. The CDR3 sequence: CASSQDPLVTYNEQFF. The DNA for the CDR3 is TGTGCCAGCAGCCAAGACCCACTAGTGACCTACAATGAGCAGTTCTTC.

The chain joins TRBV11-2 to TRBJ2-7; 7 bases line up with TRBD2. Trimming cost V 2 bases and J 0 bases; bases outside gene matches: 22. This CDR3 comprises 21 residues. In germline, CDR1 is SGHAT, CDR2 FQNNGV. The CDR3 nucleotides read TGTGCCAGCAGCTTATTCCCCCCACGGCGGGAGCCCCTCTCAAGCTCCTACGAGCAGTACTTC. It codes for CASSLFPPRREPLSSSYEQYF.

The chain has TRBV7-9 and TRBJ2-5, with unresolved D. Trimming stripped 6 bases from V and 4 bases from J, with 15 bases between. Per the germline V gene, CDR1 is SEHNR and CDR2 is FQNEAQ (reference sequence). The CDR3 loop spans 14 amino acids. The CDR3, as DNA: TGTGCCAGCAGGGACCGATTGGGTGGAGAGACCCAGTACTTC. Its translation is CASRDRLGGETQYF.